Following are 21 T cell receptor beta chains from one sample sequenced in a study of cytomegalovirus exposure and HLA in healthy donors. The PCR was carried out with 60 Vbeta primers and 13 Jbeta primers. Generated by immunoSEQ multiplex PCR, the TCRdb table keeps only in-frame clones and is missing some. Here the sample spans approximately 150,000 clones, around 79% being singletons. Sequenced sample: PBMCs. The receptors shown here come from a woman aged 25 to 39 in good health and CMV-seronegative.

The chain joins TRBV5-1 to TRBJ1-2, with 8 bases aligning to TRBD1. The CDR3 consists of 14 residues. Trimming removed 4 bases from V and 6 bases from J; junction bases left unmatched: 8. Germline assignment: CDR1 SGHRS and CDR2 YFSETQ. The CDR3 spells CASSGIPGGDGYTF. The CDR3 DNA sequence: TGCGCCAGCAGCGGAATCCCAGGGGGCGATGGCTACACCTTC.

The chain carries TRBV27 and TRBJ1-2; 9 bases agree with TRBD1. V trimming: 5 bases; J trimming: 2 bases; junction bases outside the gene matches: 3. Per the germline V gene, CDR1 is MNHEY and CDR2 is SMNVEV (reference sequence). The CDR3 contains 14 residues. The CDR3 loop is CASSVGTGNYGYTF. CDR3 DNA: TGTGCCAGCAGTGTCGGGACAGGGAACTATGGCTACACCTTC.

The gene calls are TRBV15 and TRBJ2-7; a possible D gene is TRBD1 (6 bases). Between the trimmed V and J ends, which lost 2 bases and 1 base, there was a span of 12 bases. Germline CDR1 reads LNHNV; CDR2 reads YYDKDF (reference sequence). The CDR3 runs 15 residues. This CDR3 reads CATSRSTGESYEQYF. In DNA, the CDR3 is TGTGCCACCAGCAGATCGACAGGCGAATCCTACGAGCAGTACTTC.

The genes are TRBV4-1 and TRBJ2-3; 16 nucleotides match TRBD2. The CDR3 sequence is 19 residues long. Germline lookup yields CDR1 MGHRA and CDR2 YSYEKL. J lost 6 bases, V lost 4 bases, and 13 bases had no gene match. The CDR3: CASSRGTSGGAGLRDTQYF. The CDR3 nucleotides are TGCGCCAGCAGCCGCGGGACTAGCGGGGGGGCCGGTTTGAGGGATACGCAGTATTTT.

The CDR3 sequence is CASSYSEEQYF. CDR3 nucleotides: TGTGCCAGCAGTTACTCAGAGGAGCAGTACTTC. V and J are TRBV6-5 and TRBJ2-7; D ambiguous. V was cut by 0 bases and J by 7 bases, with 4 bases left in between. The CDR3 has 11 amino acids. CDR1 and CDR2 from the germline V gene are MNHEY and SVGAGI.

The chain joins TRBV2 to TRBJ2-2, with 9 positions matching TRBD1. This CDR3 spans 16 amino acids. Germline assignment: CDR1 SNHLY and CDR2 FYNNEI. V was clipped by 7 bases and J by 1 base; unmatched bases: 7. CDR3 bases: TGTGCCAGCACCAGACCGGGACAGGGGAACACCGGGGAGCTGTTTTTT. This sequence encodes CASTRPGQGNTGELFF.

This clone was observed a few times. V and J are TRBV28 and TRBJ2-7; D is perhaps TRBD2 (5 bases). Trimming pared 7 bases from V and 2 bases from J, leaving 15 bases between. CDR1 is MDHEN and CDR2 is SYDVKM in the germline V gene. The CDR3 consists of 14 residues. The chain's CDR3 is CASNPGTAAYEQYF. CDR3 sequence (DNA): TGTGCCAGCAATCCGGGAACAGCTGCCTACGAGCAGTACTTC.

The rearrangement uses TRBV2 and TRBJ1-1; D ambiguous. The V end was cut by 6 bases, the J end by 7 bases, with 24 bases between. CDR3 length equals 16 residues. CDR1 is SNHLY, CDR2 FYNNEI, per germline. CDR3 sequence: CASSEPRGAIPFEAFF. The CDR3 DNA is TGTGCCAGCAGCGAACCCCGCGGCGCTATACCATTTGAAGCTTTCTTT.

V usage is TRBV30 and J usage is TRBJ1-5, with D perhaps TRBD1 (5 bases). Trimming cost V 8 bases and J 4 bases, with 12 bases left between them. Looked up from germline, CDR1 is GTSNPN and CDR2 is SVGIG (reference sequence). This CDR3 is built from 12 residues. As DNA, the CDR3 is TGTGCCGTGGACGGGGGTAATCAGCCCCAGCATTTT. Amino acids: CAVDGGNQPQHF.

V gene TRBV9 combines with J gene TRBJ1-6; D uncertain. This CDR3 spans 16 amino acids. Per the germline V gene, CDR1 is SGDLS and CDR2 is YYNGEE. V gave up 0 bases and J gave up 9 bases, with 16 bases separating them. The CDR3 here is CASSVEAASGGSPLHF. The CDR3 DNA sequence: TGTGCCAGCAGCGTAGAGGCGGCCTCCGGCGGTTCACCCCTCCACTTT.

The chain employs TRBV10-3 and TRBJ2-1; TRBD2 agrees at 14 bases. CDR1 and CDR2 from the germline V gene are ENHRY and SYGVKD. With 10 bases clipped from V and 1 base from J, the junction kept 3 bases outside the gene matches. The CDR3 contains 15 residues. CDR3 loop: CATGTSGGSYNEQFF. For the CDR3, the DNA is TGTGCCACCGGGACTAGCGGGGGTTCCTACAATGAGCAGTTCTTC.

The rearrangement uses TRBV9 and TRBJ2-4, with a tentative D call TRBD2 (5 bases). This CDR3 contains 13 residues. Between the trimmed V and J ends, which lost 0 bases and 9 bases, there was a span of 10 bases. CDR1 SGDLS and CDR2 YYNGEE come from the germline V gene. This chain's CDR3 is CASSVEVSGIQYF. The CDR3 DNA sequence: TGTGCCAGCAGCGTAGAGGTCAGCGGCATTCAGTACTTC. The whole variable domain, remainder taken from reference TRBV9 and TRBJ2-4, is DSGVTQTPKHLITATGQRVTLRCSPRSGDLSVYWYQQSLDQGLQFLIQYYNGEERAKGNILERFSAQQFPDLHSELNLSSLELGDSALYFCASSVEVSGIQYFGAGTRLSVL.

The chain couples TRBV4-1 to TRBJ2-7; 9 bases align to TRBD1. The V segment lost 1 base and the J segment 5 bases; nucleotides outside the gene matches: 9. The CDR3 is 16 amino acids. Germline CDR1 MGHRA, CDR2 YSYEKL. The CDR3 bases are TGCGCCAGCAGCCAAGGGGCACAGACAGGGGGAGACGAGCAGTACTTC. It specifies CASSQGAQTGGDEQYF.

The chain links TRBV5-1 to TRBJ1-4; perhaps TRBD1 as D (6 bases). The V gene's germline CDR1 is SGHRS and CDR2 YFSETQ. V lost 7 bases to trimming and J lost 3 bases, with 13 bases between them. The CDR3 consists of 14 residues. This CDR3 reads CASALRGANEKLFF. The CDR3 nucleotides read TGCGCCAGCGCCCTCAGGGGTGCTAATGAAAAACTGTTTTTT.

The sample holds a few counts of this clone. The DNA of the CDR3 is TGTGCCAGCAGCGTTAGGGAGTTCGCGCAGTATTTT. It translates to CASSVREFAQYF. The chain combines TRBV9 with TRBJ2-3, with a weak D call TRBD2 (5 bases). Germline CDR1 and CDR2: SGDLS and YYNGEE. The CDR3 loop spans 12 amino acids. The V gene lost 2 bases and the J gene lost 10 bases, with 11 bases spanning the gap.

The rearrangement uses TRBV11-2 and TRBJ2-7, with a weak D call TRBD1 (6 bases). The germline CDR1 and CDR2 sequences are SGHAT and FQNNGV. Trimming shortened V by 5 bases and J by 3 bases, and 14 bases separated the two germline ends. CDR3 length: 14 amino acids. CDR3 amino acids: CASSAFPDSYEQYF. Here the CDR3 DNA reads TGTGCCAGCAGCGCATTTCCGGACAGCTACGAGCAGTACTTC.

This sequence joins TRBV18 and TRBJ1-1, with 9 nucleotides matching TRBD1. Germline V CDR1 and CDR2: KGHSH, LQKENI. This CDR3 is 13 amino acids long. The trim removed 4 bases at V and 4 bases at J, leaving 1 base unmatched. CDR3 protein: CASSQDRGTEAFF. The CDR3 DNA reads as TGTGCCAGCTCACAGGACAGGGGCACTGAAGCTTTCTTT.

This clone was detected a few times. The rearrangement links TRBV5-1 to TRBJ1-1; 9 bases are shared with TRBD1. V shed 3 bases, J shed 1 base, and the junction held 4 bases outside the gene matches. Germline CDR1 and CDR2: SGHRS and YFSETQ. The CDR3 loop spans 15 amino acids. The chain's CDR3 is CASSWGTGRNTEAFF. CDR3 nucleotide sequence: TGCGCCAGCAGCTGGGGGACAGGGCGGAACACTGAAGCTTTCTTT. Combining the CDR3 with reference TRBV5-1 and TRBJ1-1 gives the whole variable domain KAGVTQTPRYLIKTRGQQVTLSCSPISGHRSVSWYQQTPGQGLQFLFEYFSETQRNKGNFPGRFSGRQFSNSRSEMNVSTLELGDSALYLCASSWGTGRNTEAFFGQGTRLTVV.

The V call is TRBV9, the J call TRBJ2-1, with 8 nucleotides matching TRBD2. The CDR3 has 15 amino acids. CDR1 is SGDLS, CDR2 YYNGEE, per germline. The V and J ends lost 3 bases and 4 bases, in that order; junction bases with no gene match: 6. CDR3 coding DNA: TGTGCCAGCAGCGGCGGGGGGCTTTCATACAATGAGCAGTTCTTC. Encoded protein: CASSGGGLSYNEQFF. Complete variable domain (other parts from reference TRBV9 and TRBJ2-1): DSGVTQTPKHLITATGQRVTLRCSPRSGDLSVYWYQQSLDQGLQFLIQYYNGEERAKGNILERFSAQQFPDLHSELNLSSLELGDSALYFCASSGGGLSYNEQFFGPGTRLTVL.

The chain has TRBV5-1 and TRBJ2-2; TRBD2 agrees at 12 bases. The J segment lost 0 bases and the V segment lost 4 bases, leaving 4 bases of the junction unmatched. The CDR3 covers 17 residues. CDR1 is SGHRS, CDR2 YFSETQ, per germline. The CDR3 nucleotides read TGCGCCAGCAGCGGGACTAGCGGGTTCGCGAACACCGGGGAGCTGTTTTTT. It codes for CASSGTSGFANTGELFF.

The chain uses TRBV30 and TRBJ2-1, with a possible D match to TRBD1 (6 bases). The CDR3 runs to 18 residues. Trimming took 0 bases from V and 1 from J, leaving 19 bases between them. The V gene's germline CDR1 is GTSNPN and CDR2 SVGIG (reference sequence). For the CDR3, the DNA is TGTGCCTGGAGTGTCAGGCTGGGGGTCAGGGGATCCTACAATGAGCAGTTCTTC. It specifies CAWSVRLGVRGSYNEQFF.